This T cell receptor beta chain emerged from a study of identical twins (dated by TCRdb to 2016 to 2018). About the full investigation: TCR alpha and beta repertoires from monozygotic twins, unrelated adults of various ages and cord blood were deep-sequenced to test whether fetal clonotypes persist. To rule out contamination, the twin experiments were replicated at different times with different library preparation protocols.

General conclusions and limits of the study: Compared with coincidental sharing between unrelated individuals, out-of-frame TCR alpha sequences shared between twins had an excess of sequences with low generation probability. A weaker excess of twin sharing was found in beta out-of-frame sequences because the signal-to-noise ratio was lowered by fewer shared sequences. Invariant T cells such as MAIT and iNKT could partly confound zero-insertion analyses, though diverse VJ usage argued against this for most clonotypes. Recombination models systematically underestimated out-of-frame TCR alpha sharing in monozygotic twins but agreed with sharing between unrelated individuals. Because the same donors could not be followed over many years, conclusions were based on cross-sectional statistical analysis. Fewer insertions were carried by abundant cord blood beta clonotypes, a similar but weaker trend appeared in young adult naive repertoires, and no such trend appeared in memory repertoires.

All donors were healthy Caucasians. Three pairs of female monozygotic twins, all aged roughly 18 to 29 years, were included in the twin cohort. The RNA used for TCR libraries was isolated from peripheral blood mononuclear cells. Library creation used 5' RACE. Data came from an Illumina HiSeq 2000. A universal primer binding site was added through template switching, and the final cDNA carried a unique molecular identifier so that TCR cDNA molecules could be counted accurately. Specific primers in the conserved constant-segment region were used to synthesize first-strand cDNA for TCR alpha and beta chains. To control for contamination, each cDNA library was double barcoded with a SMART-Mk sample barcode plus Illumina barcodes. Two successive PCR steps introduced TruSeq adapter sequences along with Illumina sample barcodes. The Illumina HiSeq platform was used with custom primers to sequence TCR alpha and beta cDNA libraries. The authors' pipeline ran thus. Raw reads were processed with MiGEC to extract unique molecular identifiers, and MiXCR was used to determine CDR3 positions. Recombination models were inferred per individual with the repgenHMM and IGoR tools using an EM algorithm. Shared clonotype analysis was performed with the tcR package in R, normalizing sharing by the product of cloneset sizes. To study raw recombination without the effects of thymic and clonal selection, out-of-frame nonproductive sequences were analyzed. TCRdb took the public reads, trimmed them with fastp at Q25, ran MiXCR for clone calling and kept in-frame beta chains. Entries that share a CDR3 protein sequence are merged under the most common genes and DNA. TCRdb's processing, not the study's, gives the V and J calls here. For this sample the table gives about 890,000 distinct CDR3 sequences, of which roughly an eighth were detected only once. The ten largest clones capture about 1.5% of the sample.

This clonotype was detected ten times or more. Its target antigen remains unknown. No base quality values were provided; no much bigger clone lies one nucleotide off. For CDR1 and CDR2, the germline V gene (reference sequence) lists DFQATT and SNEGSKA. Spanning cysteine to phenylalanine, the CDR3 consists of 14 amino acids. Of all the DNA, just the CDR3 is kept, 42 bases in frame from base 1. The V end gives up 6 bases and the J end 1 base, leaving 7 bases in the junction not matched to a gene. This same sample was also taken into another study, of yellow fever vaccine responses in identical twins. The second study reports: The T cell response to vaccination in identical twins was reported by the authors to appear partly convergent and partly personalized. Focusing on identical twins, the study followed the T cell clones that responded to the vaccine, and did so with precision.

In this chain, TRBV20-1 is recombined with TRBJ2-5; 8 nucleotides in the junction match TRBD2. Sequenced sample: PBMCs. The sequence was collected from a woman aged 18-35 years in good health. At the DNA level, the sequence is TGCAGTGCGAGGACTAGCCGGTTCCAAGAGACCCAGTACTTC. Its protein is CSARTSRFQETQYF.